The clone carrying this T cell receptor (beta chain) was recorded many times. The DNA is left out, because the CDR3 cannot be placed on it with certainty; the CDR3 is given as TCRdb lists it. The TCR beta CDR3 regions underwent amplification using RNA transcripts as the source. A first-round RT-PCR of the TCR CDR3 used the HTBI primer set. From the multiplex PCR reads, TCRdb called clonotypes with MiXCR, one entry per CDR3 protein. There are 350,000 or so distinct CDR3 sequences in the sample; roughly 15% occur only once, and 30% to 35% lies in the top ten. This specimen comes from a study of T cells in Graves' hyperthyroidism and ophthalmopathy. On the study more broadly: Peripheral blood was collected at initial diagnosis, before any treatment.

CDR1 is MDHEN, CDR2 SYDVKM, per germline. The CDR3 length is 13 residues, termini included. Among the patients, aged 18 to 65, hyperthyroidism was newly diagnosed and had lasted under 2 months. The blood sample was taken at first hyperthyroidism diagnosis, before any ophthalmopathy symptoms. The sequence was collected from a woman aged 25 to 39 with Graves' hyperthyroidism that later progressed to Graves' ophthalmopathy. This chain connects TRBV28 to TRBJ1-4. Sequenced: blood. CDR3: CASSTSGNEKLFF.